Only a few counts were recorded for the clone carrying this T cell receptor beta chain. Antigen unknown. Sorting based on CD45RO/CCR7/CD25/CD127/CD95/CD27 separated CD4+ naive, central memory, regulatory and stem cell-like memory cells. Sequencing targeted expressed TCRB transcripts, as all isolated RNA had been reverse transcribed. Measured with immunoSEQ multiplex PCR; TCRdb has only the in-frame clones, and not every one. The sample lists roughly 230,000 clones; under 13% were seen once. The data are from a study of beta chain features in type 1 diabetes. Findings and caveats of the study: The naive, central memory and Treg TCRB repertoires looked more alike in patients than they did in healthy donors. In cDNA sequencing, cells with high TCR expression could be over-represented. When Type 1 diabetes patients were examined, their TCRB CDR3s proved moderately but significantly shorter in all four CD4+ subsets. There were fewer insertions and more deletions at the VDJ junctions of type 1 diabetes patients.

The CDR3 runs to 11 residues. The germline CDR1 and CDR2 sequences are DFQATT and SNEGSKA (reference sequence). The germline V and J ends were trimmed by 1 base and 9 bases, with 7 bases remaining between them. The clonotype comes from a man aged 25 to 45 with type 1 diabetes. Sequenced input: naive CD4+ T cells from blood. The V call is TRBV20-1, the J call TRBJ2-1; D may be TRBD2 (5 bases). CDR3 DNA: TGCAGTGCTAGAGGAGCGGTTGAGCAGTTCTTC. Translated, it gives CSARGAVEQFF.